The clone carrying this TCR beta chain was counted between two and nine times. The source of the sample is a study of CD8 T cells in ankylosing spondylitis. This CDR3 has 13 amino acids. The germline V and J ends were trimmed by 3 bases and 6 bases, with 11 bases remaining between them. A single record per CDR3 protein comes from TCRdb applying MiXCR to the 5' RACE reads. Of about 240,000 distinct CDR3 sequences detected, around 7.8% appear once; the ten largest clones hold about 6.8%. The specimen was blood, either unsorted or a sorted T cell fraction (not recorded which). The receptor comes from a male donor with ankylosing spondylitis or in good health (not recorded which). The V gene is TRBV12-3 or TRBV12-4, the J gene TRBJ1-2, with D possibly TRBD1 on 5 matching bases. The DNA of the CDR3 is TGTGCCAGCAGTTTCCAGGGTTCTCATGGCTACACCTTC. Its protein product is CASSFQGSHGYTF.